This is a list of T cell receptor beta chains from one sample in a study of blood T cell repertoires in COVID-19. Sequenced by immunoSEQ multiplex PCR; TCRdb stores in-frame clones only, minus some. Of some 330,000 clones in the sample, under 90% were seen once. The sample comprised PBMCs or T cells enriched from blood (not recorded which). Receptor source: a man aged 30 to 39 who had recovered from COVID-19. Both conserved end residues are part of each CDR3. Fields, in order: D gene, J gene, clone size, V gene, CDR3 protein, CDR3 DNA. D genes are given only for firm matches. Clone size is given for some rows only: seen once, a few or many times, or a class if the clone is expanded.

d_gene: NA
j_gene: TRBJ1-2
abundance: NA
v_gene: TRBV5-1
CDR3aa: CASSLGQVLQNYGYTF
CDR3nt: TGCGCCAGCAGCTTGGGGCAAGTCTTACAGAACTATGGCTACACCTTC

d_gene: NA
j_gene: TRBJ1-3
abundance: NA
v_gene: TRBV5-1
CDR3aa: CASSLGSGRNTIYF
CDR3nt: TGCGCCAGCAGCTTGGGGAGCGGGAGGAACACCATATATTTT

d_gene: NA
j_gene: TRBJ2-7
abundance: few
v_gene: TRBV6-2/TRBV6-3
CDR3aa: CASSSSGTSYEQYF
CDR3nt: TGTGCCAGCAGTTCAAGCGGAACCTCCTACGAGCAGTACTTC

d_gene: NA
j_gene: TRBJ1-2
abundance: NA
v_gene: TRBV27
CDR3aa: CASSKAGFSYGYTF
CDR3nt: TGTGCCAGCAGTAAAGCGGGGTTCAGCTATGGCTACACCTTC

d_gene: NA
j_gene: TRBJ2-5
abundance: few
v_gene: TRBV10-3
CDR3aa: CAISENGGNRETQYF
CDR3nt: TGTGCCATCAGTGAGAACGGGGGAAATCGGGAGACCCAGTACTTC

d_gene: TRBD2
j_gene: TRBJ2-7
abundance: once
v_gene: TRBV19
CDR3aa: CASSDQLGKRGSSYEQYF
CDR3nt: TGTGCCAGTAGCGACCAACTGGGCAAGCGGGGGTCCTCCTACGAGCAGTACTTC

d_gene: NA
j_gene: TRBJ1-6
abundance: NA
v_gene: TRBV7-9
CDR3aa: CASSLGTSGGSPLHF
CDR3nt: TGTGCCAGCAGCTTAGGGACGTCCGGAGGTTCACCCCTCCACTTT

d_gene: NA
j_gene: TRBJ2-5
abundance: NA
v_gene: TRBV27
CDR3aa: CASSFDLQETQYF
CDR3nt: TGTGCCAGCAGTTTCGACTTACAAGAGACCCAGTACTTC

d_gene: TRBD2
j_gene: TRBJ2-6
abundance: NA
v_gene: TRBV7-9
CDR3aa: CASSLAMGGSGANVLTF
CDR3nt: TGTGCCAGCAGCTTAGCGATGGGAGGGTCTGGGGCCAACGTCCTGACTTTC

d_gene: NA
j_gene: TRBJ1-5
abundance: NA
v_gene: TRBV27
CDR3aa: CASSFGGVEQPQHF
CDR3nt: TGTGCCAGCAGTTTCGGCGGGGTAGAGCAGCCCCAGCATTTT

d_gene: NA
j_gene: TRBJ1-1
abundance: NA
v_gene: TRBV7-8
CDR3aa: CASSLVRGNTEAFF
CDR3nt: TGTGCCAGCAGCTTAGTCCGGGGGAACACTGAAGCTTTCTTT

d_gene: TRBD2
j_gene: TRBJ2-2
abundance: NA
v_gene: TRBV7-2
CDR3aa: CASSSLGPLAGTGELFF
CDR3nt: TGTGCCAGCAGCTCGCTTGGCCCACTAGCGGGCACCGGGGAGCTGTTTTTT

d_gene: TRBD2
j_gene: TRBJ2-1
abundance: NA
v_gene: TRBV11-1
CDR3aa: CASSLRGLAGGTEQFF
CDR3nt: TGTGCCAGCAGCTTGAGGGGACTAGCGGGAGGGACTGAGCAGTTCTTC

d_gene: NA
j_gene: TRBJ1-1
abundance: NA
v_gene: TRBV7-2
CDR3aa: CASSLAPLGRNTEAFF
CDR3nt: TGTGCCAGCAGCTTAGCCCCCCTTGGCCGGAACACTGAAGCTTTCTTT

d_gene: NA
j_gene: TRBJ2-2
abundance: NA
v_gene: TRBV2
CDR3aa: CASSAPGRTTGELFF
CDR3nt: TGTGCCAGCAGTGCCCCAGGGCGAACAACCGGGGAGCTGTTTTTT